Following are 25 T cell receptor beta chains from one sample sequenced in a study of cytomegalovirus exposure and HLA in healthy donors. With 60 Vbeta and 13 Jbeta primers, the PCR was carried out. Here immunoSEQ multiplex PCR was the method, and the copy in TCRdb shows in-frame clones only, minus some. Altogether more than 90,000 clones are present, roughly 67% being singletons, with the ten largest covering 5.5% to 6.5%. The specimen was PBMCs. The receptor set was obtained from a boy between 10 and 17 years old in good health and CMV-seropositive.

The chain recombines TRBV15 with TRBJ2-7, with TRBD2 matching 7 bases. The V gene end was trimmed by 5 bases and the J gene end by 3 bases; junction bases not matched to a gene: 4. Germline values: CDR1 LNHNV, CDR2 YYDKDF (reference sequence). This CDR3 has 13 amino acids. The CDR3 nucleotides read TGTGCCACCAGCGTGGGAGGGGTCTACGAGCAGTACTTC. It specifies CATSVGGVYEQYF.

The chain is built from TRBV28 and TRBJ2-7, with 8 bases that match TRBD2. Germline values: CDR1 MDHEN, CDR2 SYDVKM. This CDR3 contains 14 residues. Trimming at V came to 6 bases and at J to 3 bases, leaving 7 bases not matched to a gene. CDR3 nucleotides: TGTGCCAGCAGGGGTAGCGGGACTGTCTACGAGCAGTACTTC. Amino acids: CASRGSGTVYEQYF.

The V gene is TRBV7-2, the J gene TRBJ1-6; D is perhaps TRBD1 (6 bases). This CDR3 has 12 residues. Per germline, CDR1 SGHTA and CDR2 FQGNSA. The germline V and J ends were trimmed by 5 bases and 15 bases, with 14 bases remaining between them. The CDR3 loop is CASSPGQRRLHF. The DNA of the CDR3 is TGTGCCAGCAGCCCAGGACAGCGACGCCTCCACTTT.

This rearrangement joins TRBV5-6 to TRBJ2-1; D might be TRBD2 (6 bases). The germline V and J ends were trimmed by 3 bases and 9 bases, with 7 bases remaining between them. Germline V CDR1 and CDR2: SGHDT, YYEEEE. The CDR3 has 11 amino acids. CDR3 DNA: TGTGCCAGCAGCTCGACTAGTGAGCAGTTCTTC. Protein product: CASSSTSEQFF.

The CDR3, as DNA: TGCGCCAGCAGCTTGGCCAGAGGTTCCGAGCAGTACTTC. Encoded protein: CASSLARGSEQYF. V usage is TRBV5-1 and J usage is TRBJ2-7, with D uncertain. The CDR3 loop spans 13 amino acids. V lost 0 bases, J lost 6 bases, and 10 bases lay in between. Looked up from germline, CDR1 is SGHRS and CDR2 is YFSETQ. The full variable domain, with the rest looked up from reference TRBV5-1 and TRBJ2-7, is KAGVTQTPRYLIKTRGQQVTLSCSPISGHRSVSWYQQTPGQGLQFLFEYFSETQRNKGNFPGRFSGRQFSNSRSEMNVSTLELGDSALYLCASSLARGSEQYFGPGTRLTVT.

The chain recombines TRBV7-9 with TRBJ2-1; no firm D call. V was cut by 2 bases and J by 6 bases, with 5 bases left in between. CDR1 is SEHNR and CDR2 is FQNEAQ in the germline V gene (reference sequence). There are 12 residues in the CDR3. This chain's CDR3 is CASSLRGNEQFF. CDR3 DNA: TGTGCCAGCAGCTTACGAGGCAATGAGCAGTTCTTC.

The V call is TRBV5-1, the J call TRBJ1-3; D is uncertain. Germline CDR1 reads SGHRS; CDR2 reads YFSETQ. The length of the CDR3 is 15 residues. V dropped 0 bases and J dropped 0 bases, with 7 bases sitting between them. The CDR3 loop reads CASSLDGGSGNTIYF. CDR3 DNA: TGCGCCAGCAGCTTGGACGGTGGCTCTGGAAACACCATATATTTT.

This clone was observed once. The germline gene is not matched at one end of the junction; a read error may be the cause. This chain connects TRBV5-4 to TRBJ1-2; D might be TRBD1 (5 bases). Looked up from germline, CDR1 is SGHNT and CDR2 is YYREEE (reference sequence). The CDR3 sequence is 14 residues long. The chain's CDR3 is CASSQGVSNYGYPF. CDR3 bases: TGTGCCAGCAGCCAAGGGGTATCTAACTATGGCTACCCCTTC.

This clone has only one observation. The DNA for the CDR3 is TGTGCCAGCAGCCAATACAGGGGCCTTGGCAACACCATATATTTT. Its translation is CASSQYRGLGNTIYF. The chain combines TRBV11-2 with TRBJ1-3, with 7 bases that match TRBD1. Trimming at V came to 5 bases and at J to 7 bases, leaving 11 bases not matched to a gene. The CDR3 has 15 amino acids. Germline lookup yields CDR1 SGHAT and CDR2 FQNNGV.

The chain combines TRBV10-3 with TRBJ2-3, with 14 bases fitting TRBD2. The ends lost 10 bases at V and 9 bases at J; junction bases unmatched: 9. Germline V gene lookup returns CDR1 ENHRY and CDR2 SYGVKD. The CDR3 has 14 amino acids. CDR3 loop: CATDRLAGGRTQYF. The CDR3 nucleotides are TGTGCCACCGACCGACTAGCGGGAGGGCGAACGCAGTATTTT.

This clone appeared once. The V gene is TRBV10-3, the J gene TRBJ2-1; 7 bases align to TRBD1. CDR1 is ENHRY and CDR2 is SYGVKD in the germline V gene. The CDR3 has 13 amino acids. V shed 8 bases and J 6 bases; nucleotides not matched to a gene: 7. The DNA for the CDR3 is TGTGCCATCGCTACGACAGGGCTCAATGAGCAGTTCTTC. Translating it yields CAIATTGLNEQFF.

As to this clone: Mismatch with germline at one junction end may stem from a read error. The CDR3 DNA reads as TGTGCCTGGAGTGCAGGGTTTAACTATGGCTACCCCTTC. Protein: CAWSAGFNYGYPF. The J gene is TRBJ1-2, the V gene TRBV30, with D perhaps TRBD1 (5 bases). Germline V lookup: CDR1 GTSNPN, CDR2 SVGIG (reference sequence). CDR3 length: 13 amino acids.

This clone was observed a few times. The chain carries TRBV5-1 and TRBJ2-1; 8 bases are a match to TRBD2. CDR1 is SGHRS, CDR2 YFSETQ, per germline. Trimming took 1 base from V and 6 from J; bases not matched to a gene: 3. The CDR3 sequence is 14 residues long. CDR3 in amino acids: CASSLRAGGNEQFF. CDR3 DNA: TGCGCCAGCAGCTTGAGGGCGGGAGGCAATGAGCAGTTCTTC.

The chain links TRBV7-9 to TRBJ2-7; 8 bases map to TRBD2. V dropped 5 bases and J dropped 0; count of bases not matched to a gene: 12. The CDR3 contains 17 residues. Germline CDR1 and CDR2: SEHNR and FQNEAQ (reference sequence). The CDR3 reads CASSPTGGRSSSYEQYF. CDR3 coding DNA: TGTGCCAGCAGCCCTACGGGCGGGAGGTCCAGCTCCTACGAGCAGTACTTC.

The CDR3, as DNA: TGTGCCAGCAGTGAGAGGGAATACAATGAGCAGTTCTTC. Translation: CASSEREYNEQFF. The rearrangement uses TRBV2 and TRBJ2-1, with D possibly matching TRBD2 (5 bases). V was pared by 3 bases and J by 4 bases, with 7 bases between. The CDR3 is made up of 13 amino acids. Per germline, CDR1 SNHLY and CDR2 FYNNEI.

The chain joins TRBV4-3 to TRBJ2-1, with TRBD2 as a possible D gene (5 bases). Trimming took off 1 base at V and 7 bases at J, with 14 bases between the two ends. CDR1 LGHNA and CDR2 YSLEER come from the germline V gene. The CDR3 covers 15 residues. This CDR3 is CASSQVMEVPNEQFF. The CDR3 bases are TGCGCCAGCAGCCAAGTGATGGAGGTTCCGAATGAGCAGTTCTTC.

The chain uses TRBV4-3 and TRBJ2-3; D uncertain. This CDR3 is built from 13 residues. Germline V gene data show CDR1 as LGHNA and CDR2 as YSLEER. Trimming removed 0 bases from V and 5 bases from J, with 6 bases in between. CDR3 in amino acids: CASSQEFRDTQYF. DNA of the CDR3: TGCGCCAGCAGCCAAGAATTCCGAGATACGCAGTATTTT.

This sequence joins TRBV30 and TRBJ2-3; D is unclear. Germline V lookup: CDR1 GTSNPN, CDR2 SVGIG (reference sequence). CDR3 length equals 11 residues. The V and J ends lost 4 bases and 3 bases respectively, with 5 bases between them. CDR3 residues: CAWMSTDTQYF. DNA of the CDR3: TGTGCCTGGATGTCGACAGATACGCAGTATTTT.

The chain recombines TRBV5-4 with TRBJ2-5; D remains unclear. Germline V gene data show CDR1 as SGHNT and CDR2 as YYREEE (reference sequence). V lost 0 bases to trimming and J lost 5 bases, with 11 bases between them. The CDR3 consists of 14 residues. CDR3 nucleotide sequence: TGTGCCAGCAGCTTGGGTGGCCAGGCTGAGACCCAGTACTTC. Amino acids: CASSLGGQAETQYF.

The chain couples TRBV6-1 to TRBJ1-1; 9 bases match TRBD1. CDR1 is MNHNS and CDR2 is SASEGT in the germline V gene. The trim removed 11 bases at V and 4 bases at J, leaving 8 bases unmatched. The CDR3 consists of 13 residues. CDR3 sequence reads: CAFGDRVGTEAFF. DNA for the CDR3: TGTGCCTTTGGGGACAGGGTGGGCACTGAAGCTTTCTTT.

The chain has TRBV19 and TRBJ1-1; 7 bases fit TRBD1. The CDR3 covers 14 residues. Per germline, CDR1 LNHDA and CDR2 SQIVND (reference sequence). The J segment lost 5 bases and the V segment lost 7 bases, leaving 10 bases of the junction unmatched. The CDR3 DNA reads as TGTGCCAGTAAGGTTTCGAGGGGGCGGACTGAAGCTTTCTTT. Amino acids: CASKVSRGRTEAFF.

The genes are TRBV28 and TRBJ2-7, with TRBD2 matching over 7 bases. This CDR3 spans 13 amino acids. Germline CDR1 reads MDHEN; CDR2 reads SYDVKM. Trimming took 7 bases from V and 6 from J; bases not matched to a gene: 9. The CDR3 region has the DNA TGTGCCAGCAAAGCGACTAGCTTACCCGAGCAGTACTTC. As protein: CASKATSLPEQYF.

The chain links TRBV7-3 to TRBJ2-4; tentatively, D is TRBD2 (6 bases). Trimming shortened V by 3 bases and J by 7 bases, and 13 bases separated the two germline ends. The germline V gene has CDR1 SGHTA and CDR2 FQGTGA. This CDR3 is 14 amino acids long. The CDR3 nucleotides read TGTGCCAGCAGCTTGAGAGGGAGGAGGAACATTCAGTACTTC. This translates into CASSLRGRRNIQYF.

This clone was observed a few times. V is TRBV7-6 and J is TRBJ1-6, with unresolved D. Trimming removed 1 base from V and 6 bases from J, with 10 bases in between. The CDR3 covers 15 residues. CDR1 and CDR2 (germline): SGHVS, FNYEAQ. The CDR3 sequence: CASSLVGQRNSPLHF. The DNA of the CDR3 is TGTGCCAGCAGCTTAGTGGGCCAACGTAATTCACCCCTCCACTTT.

This clone was counted between two and nine times. The rearrangement links TRBV25-1 to TRBJ2-7, with 14 bases aligning to TRBD2. J gave up 4 bases and V 2 bases, and 10 bases lay outside the gene matches. The CDR3 has 18 residues. Germline V gene data show CDR1 as MGHDK and CDR2 as SYGVNS. This chain's CDR3 is CASSEGTSGGLSPYEQYF. CDR3 nucleotide sequence: TGTGCCAGCAGTGAAGGGACTAGCGGGGGCCTCTCCCCTTACGAGCAGTACTTC.